This T cell receptor beta chain was captured in a study of shared clonotypes between healthy human individuals. Trimming took 2 bases from V and 7 from J, leaving 12 bases between them. CDR1 and CDR2 (germline): SGHNT, YYREEE (reference sequence). This CDR3 region has 13 residues. Study results and limitations: Estimated richness was generally greater in naive than memory subsets. Clonotype sharing among donors likely depends on sequencing depth. A reduction in generation probabilities was seen for non-shared clonotypes relative to those shared by all four donors.

In its sample, this clone was seen a few times. Its antigen is not identified. TCRdb's copy holds only in-frame clones and misses some; the assay was immunoSEQ multiplex PCR. The profile shows some 680,000 clones, about 80% of them singletons. The source material was memory CD4+ T cells sorted from blood. The subset is: CD45RA-negative fraction. This chain uses TRBV5-4 with TRBJ1-2, with a possible D match to TRBD1 (6 bases). The TCR comes from a woman aged 25 to 39 in good health. CDR3 protein: CASSFRTDSGYTF. CDR3 DNA sequence: TGTGCCAGCAGCTTTCGGACAGACTCTGGCTACACCTTC. Full variable domain (missing parts from reference TRBV5-4 and TRBJ1-2): ETGVTQSPTHLIKTRGQQVTLRCSSQSGHNTVSWYQQALGQGPQFIFQYYREEENGRGNFPPRFSGLQFPNYSSELNVNALELDDSALYLCASSFRTDSGYTFGSGTRLTVV.